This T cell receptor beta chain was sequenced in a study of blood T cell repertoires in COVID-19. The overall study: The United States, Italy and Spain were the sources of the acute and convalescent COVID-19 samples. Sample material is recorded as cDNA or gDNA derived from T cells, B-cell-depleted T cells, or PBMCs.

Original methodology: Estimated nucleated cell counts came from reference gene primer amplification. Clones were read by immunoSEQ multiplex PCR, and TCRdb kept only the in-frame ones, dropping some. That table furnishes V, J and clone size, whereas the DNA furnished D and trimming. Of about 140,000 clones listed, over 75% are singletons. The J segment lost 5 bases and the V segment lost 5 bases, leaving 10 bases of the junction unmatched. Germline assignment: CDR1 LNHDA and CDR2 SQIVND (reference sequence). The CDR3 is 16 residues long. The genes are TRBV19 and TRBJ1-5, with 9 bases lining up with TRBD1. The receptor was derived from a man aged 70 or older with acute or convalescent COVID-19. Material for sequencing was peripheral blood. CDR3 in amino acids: CASSFLRDRVDQPQHF. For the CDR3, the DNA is TGTGCCAGTAGTTTCCTCCGGGACAGGGTTGATCAGCCCCAGCATTTT. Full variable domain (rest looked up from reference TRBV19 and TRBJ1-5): DGGITQSPKYLFRKEGQNVTLSCEQNLNHDAMYWYRQDPGQGLRLIYYSQIVNDFQKGDIAEGYSVSREKKESFPLTVTSAQKNPTAFYLCASSFLRDRVDQPQHFGDGTRLSIL.